This TCR beta chain was sequenced for a study of T-cell reconstitution after alpha-beta-depleted transplantation in children. Study-wide results and caveats: The study traced high day-60 TCRbeta diversity in some patients to surviving recipient T cells and thymic progenitors. Expanded graft clones, several hundred of them, were reportedly the source of alpha-beta T cells about two months after transplant.

This sample's TCRbeta library carried unique molecular identifier barcodes. TCRdb fed the PCR reads into MiXCR, producing one record per CDR3 protein. Seen here are 220,000 or so distinct CDR3 sequences, around 7.8% observed once, and the top ten hold approximately 6.3%. This clonotype was counted at least ten times. As yet, its antigen is unknown. Looked up from germline, CDR1 is MDHEN and CDR2 is SYDVKM. This CDR3 comprises 16 residues. V lost 1 base to trimming and J lost 4 bases, with 16 bases between them. The sample consisted of PBMCs, mostly from graft donor cells, taken 180 days after TCRalphabeta/CD19-depleted stem cell transplant. The sequence was collected from a male patient younger than 18 who had a stem cell transplant for acute lymphoblastic leukemia, so the T cells may come from the graft donor. The chain uses TRBV28 and TRBJ1-2, with D uncertain. The CDR3 nucleotides are TGTGCCAGCAGTTTATTCTTCGGGATAAGGCCCTATGGCTACACCTTC. This gives the protein CASSLFFGIRPYGYTF.